These T cell receptor beta chains were read from a single sample in a study of blood T cell repertoires in COVID-19. Measured with immunoSEQ multiplex PCR; TCRdb has only the in-frame clones, and not every one. Here the sample spans 120,000 or so clones, almost 80% being singletons. Sequenced material: peripheral blood. These receptors came from a human donor in a cohort sampled during active COVID-19. The conserved cysteine and the conserved F or W are not part of the CDR3 here. D genes are given only for firm matches.

V	D	CDR3
TRBV7-3	-	ASSLSARGETQY
TRBV19	TRBD2	ASSTRLAGGGVTETQY
TRBV27	TRBD2	ASTPLSGSISYNEQF
TRBV28	-	ASSLARGIQY
TRBV2	TRBD2	ASSVGRGGQYIQY
TRBV4-3	-	ASSQDGTQGDTQY
TRBV5-1	TRBD2	ASSQFGGVPGYNEQF
TRBV4-1	-	ASGWGDQPQH
TRBV7-9	TRBD1	AGSTNSGTGGAGANVLT
TRBV9	TRBD1	ASSDRGGADTQY
TRBV18	-	ASSPSSHDNEQF